The 20 T cell receptor beta chains below all came from one sample that was sequenced in a study of radiotherapy plus CTLA-4 blockade in lung cancer. Libraries were prepared by immunoSEQ multiplex PCR; TCRdb keeps only in-frame clonotypes and omits some of them. The sample holds about 73,000 clones, roughly 91% seen once. The material sequenced was peripheral blood, taken from a patient treated with radiotherapy plus ipilimumab. The receptors shown here come from a human donor with non-small cell lung cancer that progressed on radiotherapy plus ipilimumab.

The genes are TRBV7-8 and TRBJ1-1; tentatively, D is TRBD1 (6 bases). Per germline, CDR1 SGHVS and CDR2 FQNEAQ. The CDR3 has 12 amino acids. Trimming removed 5 bases from V and 5 bases from J, with 9 bases in between. The CDR3 is CASSRGGTEAFF. The CDR3 bases are TGTGCCAGCAGCCGAGGGGGAACTGAAGCTTTCTTT.

V is TRBV29-1 and J is TRBJ2-7, with a tentative D call TRBD1 (6 bases). The germline V gene encodes CDR1 SQVTM and CDR2 ANQGSEA. V lost 7 bases to trimming and J lost 0 bases, with 19 bases between them. The CDR3 runs 15 residues. The CDR3 region has the DNA TGCAGCGGCACTTATGGTCAGGGGACCTCCTACGAGCAGTACTTC. Translating it yields CSGTYGQGTSYEQYF.

V gene TRBV5-8 combines with J gene TRBJ1-1; D uncertain. Germline CDR1 is SGHTS and CDR2 is YDEGEE. The CDR3 is 13 amino acids. The V and J ends lost 0 bases and 6 bases respectively, with 9 bases between them. This chain's CDR3 is CASSLVVDPEAFF. The CDR3 region has the DNA TGTGCCAGCAGCTTGGTCGTGGACCCTGAAGCTTTCTTT.

This clone was detected only once. For the CDR3, the DNA is TGTGCCAGCAGCTTTCTAGGACTAGCGGGAGAGAGTGAGCAGTTCTTC. As protein: CASSFLGLAGESEQFF. This chain joins TRBV7-3 and TRBJ2-1; 13 bases agree with TRBD2. The CDR3 is made up of 16 amino acids. Germline V CDR1 and CDR2: SGHTA, FQGTGA. V lost 3 bases, J lost 9 bases, and 8 bases stayed unmatched.

The chain has TRBV28 and TRBJ2-3; no clear D gene. This CDR3 contains 19 residues. Germline CDR1 is MDHEN and CDR2 is SYDVKM. Trimming cost V 5 bases and J 1 base, with 25 bases left between them. CDR3 in amino acids: CASSNGRKSSLYRTDTQYF. Here the CDR3 DNA reads TGTGCCAGCAGTAATGGACGCAAGTCGTCCCTATACCGCACAGATACGCAGTATTTT.

The gene calls are TRBV5-1 and TRBJ1-2, with 9 nucleotides matching TRBD1. The trim removed 0 bases at V and 3 bases at J, leaving 3 bases unmatched. Germline loops: CDR1 SGHRS, CDR2 YFSETQ. The CDR3 is 15 amino acids. The CDR3 is CASSLGDRVDYGYTF. CDR3 nucleotide sequence: TGCGCCAGCAGCTTGGGGGACAGGGTAGACTATGGCTACACCTTC.

The chain recombines TRBV5-6 with TRBJ2-3, with unresolved D. The CDR3 has 12 amino acids. Deletions cut 4 bases from V and 5 bases from J, with 8 bases between. The V gene's germline CDR1 is SGHDT and CDR2 YYEEEE. DNA for the CDR3: TGTGCCAGCAGCGGGCCCCTAGATACGCAGTATTTT. The encoded protein is CASSGPLDTQYF. The whole variable domain, filled in from reference TRBV5-6 and TRBJ2-3, reads DAGVTQSPTHLIKTRGQQVTLRCSPKSGHDTVSWYQQALGQGPQFIFQYYEEEERQRGNFPDRFSGHQFPNYSSELNVNALLLGDSALYLCASSGPLDTQYFGPGTRLTVL.

This clone appeared a single time. CDR3 coding DNA: TGTGCCAGCAGACTAGCGGCAACCGCCTACAATGAGCAGTTCTTC. It encodes CASRLAATAYNEQFF. The chain recombines TRBV2 with TRBJ2-1; the match to TRBD2 covers 8 bases. Germline CDR1 and CDR2: SNHLY and FYNNEI. Trimming took 6 bases from V and 2 from J; bases not matched to a gene: 6. This CDR3 contains 15 residues. The variable domain in full, with the rest retrieved from reference TRBV2 and TRBJ2-1, is EPEVTQTPSHQVTQMGQEVILRCVPISNHLYFYWYRQILGQKVEFLVSFYNNEISEKSEIFDDQFSVERPDGSNFTLKIRSTKLEDSAMYFCASRLAATAYNEQFFGPGTRLTVL.

The gene calls are TRBV19 and TRBJ1-1, with 8 bases fitting TRBD1. The germline V gene has CDR1 LNHDA and CDR2 SQIVND (reference sequence). The CDR3 covers 15 residues. Trimming cost V 9 bases and J 0 bases; bases outside gene matches: 9. DNA for the CDR3: TGTGCCAGCGGGTTGAGACAGGGGTTGAACACTGAAGCTTTCTTT. Translating it yields CASGLRQGLNTEAFF.

This chain uses TRBV19 with TRBJ2-4; a weak D match, TRBD1 (6 bases). Trimming took 3 bases from V and 6 from J, leaving 12 bases between them. This CDR3 is 14 amino acids long. Germline V gives CDR1 LNHDA, CDR2 SQIVND (reference sequence). CDR3 amino acids: CASSMVGGVNIQYF. The CDR3 DNA sequence: TGTGCCAGTAGTATGGTAGGGGGTGTAAACATTCAGTACTTC.

The chain employs TRBV7-8 and TRBJ2-5, with TRBD2 as a possible D gene (7 bases). Germline lookup yields CDR1 SGHVS and CDR2 FQNEAQ. This CDR3 contains 14 residues. V lost 5 bases and J 5 bases, leaving 15 bases between the germline ends. The CDR3 spells CASSRGPGGETQYF. CDR3 nucleotides: TGTGCCAGCAGCCGGGGGCCCGGGGGGGAGACCCAGTACTTC.

This chain links TRBV5-1 with TRBJ1-1; the D is unclear. This CDR3 region has 13 residues. Trimming took 2 bases from V and 4 from J, leaving 9 bases between them. Germline CDR1 and CDR2: SGHRS and YFSETQ. The CDR3 protein is CASSLSYRTEAFF. CDR3 bases: TGCGCCAGCAGCTTAAGTTATCGCACTGAAGCTTTCTTT.

The count of this clone is one. The chain couples TRBV5-4 to TRBJ1-2; 7 bases agree with TRBD1. This CDR3 has 14 residues. With V trimmed by 0 bases and J by 4 bases, 3 bases remained unmatched. Germline V gene sequence: CDR1 SGHNT, CDR2 YYREEE (reference sequence). CDR3 region: CASSLDQGGYGYTF. CDR3 DNA sequence: TGTGCCAGCAGCTTGGACCAGGGGGGCTATGGCTACACCTTC.

The chain carries TRBV5-4 and TRBJ2-1; no definite D call. CDR1 is SGHNT and CDR2 is YYREEE in the germline V gene (reference sequence). There are 14 residues in the CDR3. V lost 5 bases and J 0 bases, leaving 9 bases between the germline ends. Here the CDR3 DNA reads TGTGCCAGCAGGCCGGAAAGCTCCTACAATGAGCAGTTCTTC. Translated, it gives CASRPESSYNEQFF.

CDR3: CRASDTQYF. CDR3 in DNA: TGCAGAGCCTCAGATACGCAGTATTTT. The chain joins TRBV20-1 to TRBJ2-3, with D hard to call. Germline-derived CDR1 and CDR2 are DFQATT and SNEGSKA (reference sequence). This CDR3 spans 9 amino acids.

The chain couples TRBV6-4 to TRBJ2-1; maybe TRBD2 (5 bases). CDR1 is MRHNA, CDR2 SNTAGT, per germline. The length of the CDR3 is 18 residues. Trimming pared 5 bases from V and 4 bases from J, leaving 24 bases between. CDR3 nucleotides: TGTGCCAGCAGTCCTAAAACTAGACTAAGCGGATCGTACAATGAGCAGTTCTTC. Its protein is CASSPKTRLSGSYNEQFF.

The V and J genes are TRBV2 and TRBJ2-5; TRBD2 aligns across 11 bases. The CDR3 is made up of 17 amino acids. V gave up 5 bases and J gave up 5 bases; unmatched junction bases: 13. Looked up from germline, CDR1 is SNHLY and CDR2 is FYNNEI. This CDR3 reads CASSRLVAGGPQETQYF. CDR3 nucleotides: TGTGCCAGCAGTCGCCTCGTAGCGGGAGGGCCCCAGGAGACCCAGTACTTC. Full variable domain (rest looked up from reference TRBV2 and TRBJ2-5): EPEVTQTPSHQVTQMGQEVILRCVPISNHLYFYWYRQILGQKVEFLVSFYNNEISEKSEIFDDQFSVERPDGSNFTLKIRSTKLEDSAMYFCASSRLVAGGPQETQYFGPGTRLLVL.

V and J are TRBV19 and TRBJ2-3; 14 nucleotides agree with TRBD2. This CDR3 has 14 residues. Germline CDR1 is LNHDA and CDR2 is SQIVND (reference sequence). Trimming at V came to 4 bases and at J to 10 bases, leaving 4 bases not matched to a gene. The CDR3 coding sequence is TGTGCCAGTAGTACGACTAGCGGGAGGGATGCGCAGTATTTT. It yields the protein CASSTTSGRDAQYF.

The chain uses TRBV19 and TRBJ1-5; weak D call: TRBD1 (5 bases). The CDR3 extends over 13 amino acids. Germline lookup yields CDR1 LNHDA and CDR2 SQIVND (reference sequence). Trimming left V 6 bases short and J 1 base short, with 7 bases between. The DNA of the CDR3 is TGTGCCAGTAGCCGGGACAGCAATCAGCCCCAGCATTTT. Its translation is CASSRDSNQPQHF.

This chain connects TRBV2 to TRBJ1-3; D remains unclear. CDR1 SNHLY and CDR2 FYNNEI come from the germline V gene. Trimming removed 7 bases at V and 0 bases at J, with 10 bases between. This CDR3 contains 14 residues. CDR3 sequence (DNA): TGTGCCAGCACCCGGCGAGACTCTGGAAACACCATATATTTT. Its translation is CASTRRDSGNTIYF.